This is a list of T cell receptor beta chains from one sample in a study of blood T cell repertoires in COVID-19. Repertoires were generated with immunoSEQ multiplex PCR, while TCRdb's copy carries only in-frame clones and drops some. The sample lists fewer than 250,000 clones; approximately 91% were seen once. Sequenced input: peripheral blood. The receptors here all came from a young man with COVID-19, enrolled during active disease. CDR3s include the opening cysteine and the closing phenylalanine or tryptophan. The D gene is left open where the match is weak. Size is omitted from some rows. Given values are once, few, many or a class for expanded clones.

size,D,J,length,V,DNA,CDR3
.,.,TRBJ1-2,12,TRBV14,TGTGCCAGCAGCCAGGTCGGGTATGGCTACACCTTC,CASSQVGYGYTF
.,.,TRBJ1-2,14,TRBV3-1/TRBV3-2,TGTGCCAGCAGCCAAGAGGGCCAGAACTATGGCTACACCTTC,CASSQEGQNYGYTF
.,.,TRBJ2-1,13,TRBV5-1,TGCGCCAGCAGCGTCGGGGGGCCCCATGAGCAGTTCTTC,CASSVGGPHEQFF
.,.,TRBJ1-4,15,TRBV6-5,TGTGCCAGCATGGGGAACTTCGGGGTGGGCGAAAAACTGTTTTTT,CASMGNFGVGEKLFF
once,.,TRBJ2-3,15,TRBV11-3,TGTGCCAGCAGCTTAGGTCAGGGACTTGGAGATACGCAGTATTTT,CASSLGQGLGDTQYF
.,.,TRBJ1-6,15,TRBV4-1,TGCGCCAGCAGCCAAGATCAGGGGCGAAATTCACCCCTCCACTTT,CASSQDQGRNSPLHF
.,.,TRBJ2-2,15,TRBV10-1,TGCGCCAGCAGTGAGTCTGGACTACAGACCGGGGAGCTGTTTTTT,CASSESGLQTGELFF
.,.,TRBJ1-6,18,TRBV5-5,TGTGCCAGCAGCCTTTTTCTCTCGAACAGCCTGCGGGATTCACCCCTCCACTTT,CASSLFLSNSLRDSPLHF
.,.,TRBJ2-7,14,TRBV13,TGTGCCAGCAGCTTAGGACAGAAAACCTACGAGCAGTACTTC,CASSLGQKTYEQYF
.,.,TRBJ2-3,12,TRBV19,TGTGCCAGTGGGAGGAGCACAGATACGCAGTATTTT,CASGRSTDTQYF
once,.,TRBJ1-1,11,TRBV5-6,TGTGCCAGCAGCCTAGACACTGAAGCTTTCTTT,CASSLDTEAFF
.,.,TRBJ2-7,15,TRBV11-2,TGTGCCAGCAGCCCACAGGAATTTAGCTCCTACGAGCAGTACTTC,CASSPQEFSSYEQYF
.,TRBD1,TRBJ1-5,18,TRBV5-6,TGTGCCAGCAGCTTGCGGGACAGGGGGCATCGGGGCAATCAGCCCCAGCATTTT,CASSLRDRGHRGNQPQHF
.,.,TRBJ1-1,13,TRBV2,TGTGCCAGCAGTGTACAGAGCTACACTGAAGCTTTCTTT,CASSVQSYTEAFF
.,TRBD2,TRBJ2-5,15,TRBV19,TGTGCCAGTAAAGGGGCGGGGGAAGGCCAAGAGACCCAGTACTTC,CASKGAGEGQETQYF
.,.,TRBJ1-6,15,TRBV27,TGTGCCAGCAGTTTGAGCGGAATCAATAATTCACCCCTCCACTTT,CASSLSGINNSPLHF
.,.,TRBJ1-1,13,TRBV2,TGTGCCAGCAAGACCCGGGATGGCGCTGAAGCTTTCTTT,CASKTRDGAEAFF
.,TRBD1,TRBJ1-5,15,TRBV9,TGTGCCAGCACTACCGGGACAGGGGTGGATCAGCCCCAGCATTTT,CASTTGTGVDQPQHF
.,.,TRBJ2-1,14,TRBV9,TGTGCCAGCAGCACCGCCGGGTCCTACAATGAGCAGTTCTTC,CASSTAGSYNEQFF
.,TRBD1,TRBJ1-4,15,TRBV5-4,TGTGCCAGCAGCACCACCGGGACAGGGGTCGAAAAACTGTTTTTT,CASSTTGTGVEKLFF
.,TRBD1,TRBJ2-1,16,TRBV6-6,TGTGCCAGCAGTTGGGCCCCGGGACAGGGTGTAGATGAGCAGTTCTTC,CASSWAPGQGVDEQFF
.,.,TRBJ1-2,15,TRBV6-5,TGTGCCAGCAGCAGAAGGGAACAGCGGCGGAGCGGCTACACCTTC,CASSRREQRRSGYTF
.,.,TRBJ1-2,12,TRBV30,TGTGCCTGTGCTCCCGGGGGAATACGCTACACCTTC,CACAPGGIRYTF